The 28 T cell receptor beta chains given below trace back to one sample, sequenced in a study of blood T cells in healthy people across ages. It was with a sample-barcoded 5' primer and a J-beta primer mix that a second PCR of roughly 7 to 11 cycles was run. One entry per CDR3 protein results from TCRdb running MiXCR on the 5' RACE reads. The data contain more than 800,000 distinct CDR3 sequences, 45% of them singletons. Input material: blood. The receptors originated from an older woman in good health.

This clonotype showed up just a few times. This sequence joins TRBV28 and TRBJ2-5; 8 nucleotides match TRBD2. J gave up 4 bases and V 4 bases, and 8 bases lay outside the gene matches. In germline, CDR1 is MDHEN, CDR2 SYDVKM. The CDR3 runs 15 residues. DNA for the CDR3: TGTGCCAGCAGTTCGGGAGGGGTCCCCGGAGAGACCCAGTACTTC. Translated, it gives CASSSGGVPGETQYF.

The V and J genes are TRBV10-3 and TRBJ2-5; 13 nucleotides align to TRBD2. The end of the DNA fits TRBJ2-7 better, so the J call may be wrong. Germline V gene lookup returns CDR1 ENHRY and CDR2 SYGVKD. This CDR3 is built from 14 residues. Written as DNA, the CDR3 is TGTGCCACCAGACTGACTAGCGGGAGGAGCGAGCAGTACTTC. It is translated as CATRLTSGRSEQYF.

This clonotype has only a few counts. This chain uses TRBV9 with TRBJ2-1, with 7 bases lining up with TRBD1. Unmatched junction bases numbered 5, after V lost 3 bases and J lost 5 bases. CDR3 length: 14 residues. CDR1 is SGDLS and CDR2 is YYNGEE in the germline V gene. Here the CDR3 reads CASSAGQTDNEQFF. As DNA, the CDR3 is TGTGCCAGCAGCGCGGGACAGACCGACAATGAGCAGTTCTTC. Based on the CDR3 plus reference TRBV9 and TRBJ2-1, the full variable domain is DSGVTQTPKHLITATGQRVTLRCSPRSGDLSVYWYQQSLDQGLQFLIQYYNGEERAKGNILERFSAQQFPDLHSELNLSSLELGDSALYFCASSAGQTDNEQFFGPGTRLTVL.

This clonotype was recorded a few times. The V and J genes are TRBV20-1 and TRBJ2-6, with D hard to call. The CDR3 has 15 residues. Trimming stripped 3 bases from V and 3 bases from J, with 12 bases between. The germline V gene encodes CDR1 DFQATT and CDR2 SNEGSKA (reference sequence). CDR3 in amino acids: CSASESRFGANVLTF. The CDR3 DNA follows: TGCAGTGCTAGTGAGTCCAGGTTTGGGGCCAACGTCCTGACTTTC.

V gene TRBV12-3 or TRBV12-4 combines with J gene TRBJ2-3, with unresolved D. Trimming pared 6 bases from V and 4 bases from J, leaving 8 bases between. This CDR3 contains 12 residues. CDR3 sequence (DNA): TGTGCCAGCAGGGTGAGAGCAGATACGCAGTATTTT. Its translation: CASRVRADTQYF.

This clonotype came up a few times. This chain connects TRBV15 to TRBJ2-2; D remains unclear. V was trimmed by 5 bases and J by 6 bases, leaving 16 bases between them. The CDR3 is 15 amino acids. CDR1 LNHNV and CDR2 YYDKDF come from the germline V gene (reference sequence). The CDR3 loop is CATSADWPKAGELFF. The CDR3 bases are TGTGCCACCAGCGCTGACTGGCCCAAGGCCGGGGAGCTGTTTTTT.

V gene TRBV7-7 combines with J gene TRBJ2-1, with a possible D match to TRBD2 (6 bases). The closer fit of TRBJ2-7 to the DNA end suggests the J call may be wrong. The germline V gene has CDR1 SSHAT and CDR2 FNYEAQ (reference sequence). The CDR3 is made up of 14 amino acids. The CDR3 DNA reads as TGTGCCAGCAGCGCCGGGACTGTCAACAATGAGCAGTACTTC. It translates to CASSAGTVNNEQYF.

The chain carries TRBV27 and TRBJ2-7; 9 bases map to TRBD1. Germline CDR1 is MNHEY and CDR2 is SMNVEV (reference sequence). Trimming cost V 8 bases and J 0 bases; bases outside gene matches: 11. The CDR3 length is 16 residues. CDR3 DNA sequence: TGTGCCAGCCGGGACAGGGCCCTGATTCACTCCTACGAGCAGTACTTC. Amino acid sequence: CASRDRALIHSYEQYF.

The genes are TRBV27 and TRBJ2-5; D call uncertain. The CDR3 is made up of 15 amino acids. The V end was cut by 0 bases, the J end by 0 bases, with 8 bases between. Germline CDR1 and CDR2: MNHEY and SMNVEV (reference sequence). The CDR3 is CASSLSMGYQETQYF. Written as DNA, the CDR3 is TGTGCCAGCAGTTTATCGATGGGGTACCAAGAGACCCAGTACTTC.

The CDR3 here is CATSGGQLHTEAFF. CDR3 in DNA: TGTGCCACCAGCGGGGGACAACTTCACACTGAAGCTTTCTTT. The chain employs TRBV15 and TRBJ1-1; D perhaps matches TRBD1 (6 bases). With 5 bases removed from V and 3 bases from J, the gap between germline ends came to 13 bases. The CDR3 is 14 amino acids. Germline CDR1 and CDR2: LNHNV and YYDKDF (reference sequence).

V gene TRBV2 combines with J gene TRBJ1-5; 7 bases align to TRBD1. The CDR3 is 14 residues long. Trimming removed 6 bases from V and 5 bases from J; junction bases left unmatched: 7. In germline, CDR1 is SNHLY, CDR2 FYNNEI. As DNA, the CDR3 is TGTGCCAGCAGAACAGGGGACTTCGATCAGCCCCAGCATTTT. It translates to CASRTGDFDQPQHF.

This clonotype was detected once. Just one base apart from a much larger clone, this may be a read error. The chain employs TRBV18 and TRBJ2-3, with 12 bases identical to TRBD2. Germline assignment: CDR1 KGHSH and CDR2 LQKENI. CDR3 length equals 15 residues. CDR3 amino acids: CTSSPGLAGSDTQYF. The CDR3 nucleotides are TGTACCAGCTCACCCGGACTAGCGGGATCAGATACGCAGTATTTT.

This chain links TRBV10-3 with TRBJ2-1; TRBD1 agrees at 10 bases. Unmatched junction bases numbered 7, after V lost 7 bases and J lost 7 bases. The CDR3 sequence is 14 residues long. Per the germline V gene, CDR1 is ENHRY and CDR2 is SYGVKD. Written as DNA, the CDR3 is TGTGCCATCACCCGGGACAGGGGAGGGAATGAGCAGTTCTTC. Its protein is CAITRDRGGNEQFF.

The chain is built from TRBV27 and TRBJ2-6; 8 bases match TRBD1. The CDR3 has 16 amino acids. Trimming removed 5 bases from V and 4 bases from J; junction bases left unmatched: 7. The germline V gene has CDR1 MNHEY and CDR2 SMNVEV (reference sequence). As DNA, the CDR3 is TGTGCCAGCAGTCTTCAAAACAGGGGGGGGGCCAACGTCCTGACTTTC. The encoded protein is CASSLQNRGGANVLTF.

This clonotype was observed a handful of times. V gene TRBV7-9 combines with J gene TRBJ2-7; 7 nucleotides match TRBD1. Germline CDR1 is SEHNR and CDR2 is FQNEAQ (reference sequence). V was clipped by 3 bases and J by 3 bases; unmatched bases: 2. The CDR3 consists of 13 residues. The chain's CDR3 is CASSFAGGYEQYF. DNA of the CDR3: TGTGCCAGCAGCTTCGCAGGGGGCTACGAGCAGTACTTC.

This clonotype was seen only a few times. The genes are TRBV20-1 and TRBJ1-2; tentative D call: TRBD1 (6 bases). The CDR3 has 15 residues. CDR1 and CDR2 from the germline V gene are DFQATT and SNEGSKA (reference sequence). V lost 5 bases and J lost 4, with 20 bases in between. In nucleotides, the CDR3 is TGCAGTGCTGACCCAACAGGGATCGGCGGCTATGGCTACACCTTC. Amino acid sequence: CSADPTGIGGYGYTF.

The V and J genes are TRBV29-1 and TRBJ2-2; 7 nucleotides match TRBD1. From germline, CDR1 is SQVTM and CDR2 ANQGSEA. The V gene end was trimmed by 4 bases and the J gene end by 3 bases; junction bases not matched to a gene: 2. The CDR3 contains 13 residues. The CDR3 loop is CSVGGQHTGELFF. The CDR3 DNA reads as TGCAGCGTTGGGGGACAGCACACCGGGGAGCTGTTTTTT.

The genes are TRBV12-3 or TRBV12-4 and TRBJ1-5; D possibly corresponds to TRBD1 (5 bases). The CDR3 spans 15 residues. The V end was cut by 6 bases, the J end by 5 bases, with 17 bases between. CDR3 loop: CASSRRSWGDQPQHF. In DNA, the CDR3 is TGTGCCAGCAGCCGCCGAAGTTGGGGGGATCAGCCCCAGCATTTT.

The chain employs TRBV2 and TRBJ2-4; perhaps TRBD2 as D (6 bases). Near its end, the DNA agrees better with TRBJ2-5, so the J call may be wrong. Germline V gene lookup returns CDR1 SNHLY and CDR2 FYNNEI. The CDR3 is 16 amino acids. CDR3 DNA: TGTGCCAGCAGTGACAGCACTCAGGCGGGGCAAGAGACCCAGTACTTC. Its translation is CASSDSTQAGQETQYF.

This clonotype was seen a few times. This chain joins TRBV4-2 and TRBJ2-1, with D perhaps given as TRBD1 or TRBD2 (6 bases each). The V gene's germline CDR1 is LGHNA and CDR2 YNFKEQ. V was clipped by 0 bases and J by 0 bases, with 12 bases between them. This CDR3 contains 17 residues. The CDR3 nucleotides read TGTGCCAGCAGCCAAGAGGAGGGGGTAAGCTCCTACAATGAGCAGTTCTTC. This gives the protein CASSQEEGVSSYNEQFF.

The V call is TRBV4-1, the J call TRBJ2-5, with a weak D call TRBD1 (5 bases). With 2 bases removed from V and 0 bases from J, the gap between germline ends came to 13 bases. Germline V gene sequence: CDR1 MGHRA, CDR2 YSYEKL. The CDR3 totals 16 residues. The CDR3 coding sequence is TGCGCCAGCAGCCAAAGGGGTAGAGAGTACCAAGAGACCCAGTACTTC. As protein: CASSQRGREYQETQYF.

This chain joins TRBV11-2 and TRBJ2-7; 12 bases agree with TRBD2. The CDR3 is 19 amino acids. Trimming took 2 bases from V and 8 from J; bases not matched to a gene: 19. Germline CDR1 reads SGHAT; CDR2 reads FQNNGV. The CDR3 sequence is CASSLWPNNVRLAGVQQYF. CDR3 bases: TGTGCCAGCAGCTTATGGCCCAACAACGTAAGACTAGCGGGAGTTCAGCAGTACTTC.

On this clonotype: The junction departs from the called germline gene at one end, perhaps through a read error. The chain recombines TRBV5-5 with TRBJ2-2; D uncertain. The CDR3 has 12 amino acids. The V gene's germline CDR1 is SGHKS and CDR2 YYEKEE (reference sequence). The CDR3 DNA sequence: TGTGCCGGCAGCCGGACGGCCGGGGAGCTGTTTTTT. It codes for CAGSRTAGELFF.

The genes are TRBV6-1 and TRBJ1-2; TRBD1 is a possible D gene (5 bases). CDR3 length equals 13 residues. V shed 4 bases and J shed 0 bases, with 6 bases lying between them. In germline, CDR1 is MNHNS, CDR2 SASEGT. The CDR3 loop is CASSAQANYGYTF. The DNA of the CDR3 is TGTGCCAGCAGTGCACAGGCTAACTATGGCTACACCTTC.

The V call is TRBV7-2, the J call TRBJ2-7; D call uncertain. The V end was cut by 1 base, the J end by 2 bases, with 12 bases between. The germline gives CDR1 SGHTA, CDR2 FQGNSA. The CDR3 has 15 residues. CDR3 in amino acids: CASSLDFSGAYEQYF. The CDR3 DNA follows: TGTGCCAGCAGCTTAGATTTTAGTGGGGCCTACGAGCAGTACTTC. Variable domain in full (rest from reference TRBV7-2 and TRBJ2-7): GAGVSQSPSNKVTEKGKDVELRCDPISGHTALYWYRQSLGQGLEFLIYFQGNSAPDKSGLPSDRFSAERTGGSVSTLTIQRTQQEDSAVYLCASSLDFSGAYEQYFGPGTRLTVT.

The V and J genes are TRBV18 and TRBJ2-1; 11 bases agree with TRBD1. Unmatched junction bases numbered 9, after V lost 3 bases and J lost 8 bases. Per germline, CDR1 KGHSH and CDR2 LQKENI. The CDR3 runs to 16 residues. As DNA, the CDR3 is TGTGCCAGCTCACCGTCTCCGGGACAGGGGGACGATGAGCAGTTCTTC. Translation gives CASSPSPGQGDDEQFF.

This chain joins TRBV20-1 and TRBJ2-4, with D perhaps TRBD1 or TRBD2 (6 bases each). The end of the DNA fits TRBJ2-7 better, so the J call may be wrong. The CDR3 extends over 15 amino acids. From germline, CDR1 is DFQATT and CDR2 SNEGSKA (reference sequence). The CDR3 coding sequence is TGCAGTGCTAGAGATCTTGGAGGGGAAGGGGGCGAGCAGTACTTC. Translated, it gives CSARDLGGEGGEQYF.

The CDR3 sequence: CASKLTDGEKLFF. CDR3 DNA sequence: TGTGCCAGCAAGTTAACAGATGGTGAAAAACTGTTTTTT. The chain couples TRBV6-1 to TRBJ1-4; D is undetermined. CDR1 is MNHNS, CDR2 SASEGT, per germline. CDR3 length: 13 amino acids. Trimming cost V 7 bases and J 7 bases, with 13 bases left between them.